The subject of this entry is one T cell receptor (beta chain). The sample originates from a study of blood T cell repertoires in COVID-19. Profiling relied on immunoSEQ multiplex PCR, and the TCRdb table lists in-frame clones only, not all of them. This table has approximately 170,000 clones, roughly 91% appearing once. This receptor was obtained from a man aged 18 to 30 with COVID-19, enrolled during active disease. Input material: peripheral blood.

CDR3 region: CASSSRQGNSGNTIYF. The CDR3 DNA is TGTGCCAGCAGTTCTAGACAGGGTAACTCTGGAAACACCATATATTTT. J is TRBJ1-3 and V is TRBV2, with 7 bases identical to TRBD1. V lost 5 bases to trimming and J lost 0 bases; unmatched junction nucleotides: 7. The germline V gene encodes CDR1 SNHLY and CDR2 FYNNEI. This CDR3 spans 16 amino acids.